This record concerns one T cell receptor (beta chain) sequence. Its target is unknown. This specimen comes from a study of response to subunit inactivated influenza vaccine. Study-level findings and limits: The study's authors posited that every seasonal influenza vaccination enlists few new T cells.

Germline lookup yields CDR1 DFQATT and CDR2 SNEGSKA (reference sequence). The CDR3 runs 17 residues. V lost 2 bases to trimming and J lost 2 bases, with 22 bases between them. TCRdb re-analysed the RT-PCR reads in MiXCR, keeping a single row per CDR3 protein. The repertoire holds more than 550,000 distinct CDR3 sequences, with roughly 10% as singletons. The source was PBMCs from blood, collected on the day of vaccination. The clonotype originates from a man aged 45 to 65 who received an inactivated influenza vaccine. The rearrangement links TRBV20-1 to TRBJ2-7, with TRBD1 as a possible D gene (6 bases). CDR3 region: CSARPDRTVLVTYEQYF. For the CDR3, the DNA is TGCAGTGCTAGACCCGATCGGACAGTCTTGGTGACCTACGAGCAGTACTTC.